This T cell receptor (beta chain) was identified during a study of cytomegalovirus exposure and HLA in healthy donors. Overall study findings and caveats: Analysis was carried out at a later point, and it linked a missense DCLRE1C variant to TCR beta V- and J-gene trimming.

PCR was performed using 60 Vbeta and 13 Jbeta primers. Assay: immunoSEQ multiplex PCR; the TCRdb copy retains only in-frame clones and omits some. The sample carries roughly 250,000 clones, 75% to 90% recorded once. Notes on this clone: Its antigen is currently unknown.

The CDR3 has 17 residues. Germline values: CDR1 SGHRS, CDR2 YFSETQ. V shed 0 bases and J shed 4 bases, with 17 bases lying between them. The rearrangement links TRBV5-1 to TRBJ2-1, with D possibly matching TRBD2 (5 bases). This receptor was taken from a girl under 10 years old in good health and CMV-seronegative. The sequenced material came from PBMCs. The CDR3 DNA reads TGCGCCAGCAGCTTGGCAAGTCCAGGACTGGTATACAATGAGCAGTTCTTC. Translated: CASSLASPGLVYNEQFF.